A selection of T cell receptor beta chains follows, all from one sample in a study of neoadjuvant anti-PD-1 for oral cavity cancer. Assay used: immunoSEQ multiplex PCR; TCRdb lists only in-frame clones, some missing. Found here are tens of thousands of clones, around 83% of them singletons; the top ten hold about 3.4%. The material was PBMCs, obtained before nivolumab (anti-PD-1) treatment. These receptors all come from a person aged 35-80 years with oral cavity squamous cell carcinoma. CDR3s include the opening cysteine and the closing phenylalanine or tryptophan. The order of the fields is D gene, clone size, V gene, J gene, CDR3 DNA, CDR3 protein. A D gene is named only where the DNA matches it firmly. Not every row has a clone size; where given, it reads once, few, many or a size class.

d_call: NA
clone_size: NA
v_call: TRBV19
j_call: TRBJ1-5
cdr3_nt: TGTGCCAGTAGTAACCCCAACAGGGCTAATCAGCCCCAGCATTTT
cdr3_aa: CASSNPNRANQPQHF

d_call: NA
clone_size: NA
v_call: TRBV5-5
j_call: TRBJ1-2
cdr3_nt: TGTGCCAGCAGCTTTGGGTTGACCTACTATGGCTACACCTTC
cdr3_aa: CASSFGLTYYGYTF

d_call: NA
clone_size: NA
v_call: TRBV29-1
j_call: TRBJ2-6
cdr3_nt: TGCAGCGTCCAGGTTGGGGCCAACGTCCTGACTTTC
cdr3_aa: CSVQVGANVLTF

d_call: NA
clone_size: NA
v_call: TRBV11-2
j_call: TRBJ1-2
cdr3_nt: TGTGCCAGCAGCTTAGTGTTCTCTTATGGCTACACCTTC
cdr3_aa: CASSLVFSYGYTF

d_call: TRBD2
clone_size: NA
v_call: TRBV9
j_call: TRBJ2-1
cdr3_nt: TGTGCCAGCAGCGTAGACGCGCGGGGGGCCTACAATGAGCAGTTCTTC
cdr3_aa: CASSVDARGAYNEQFF

d_call: NA
clone_size: NA
v_call: TRBV10-3
j_call: TRBJ2-7
cdr3_nt: TGTGCCACCACTACGTGGGACCACAGGAGCTCCTACGAGCAGTACTTC
cdr3_aa: CATTTWDHRSSYEQYF

d_call: NA
clone_size: NA
v_call: TRBV2
j_call: TRBJ2-2
cdr3_nt: TGTGCCAGCGCTGGACTCTTCACCGGGGAGCTGTTTTTT
cdr3_aa: CASAGLFTGELFF

d_call: NA
clone_size: once
v_call: TRBV10-3
j_call: TRBJ1-1
cdr3_nt: TGTGCCATCAGTGAGTCATCTGGGGTTAAGGATGAAGCTTTCTTT
cdr3_aa: CAISESSGVKDEAFF

d_call: NA
clone_size: NA
v_call: TRBV6-5
j_call: TRBJ2-1
cdr3_nt: TGTGCCAGCAGTTACGGGGGCGGAGGGGAGCAGTTCTTC
cdr3_aa: CASSYGGGGEQFF

d_call: TRBD1
clone_size: NA
v_call: TRBV27
j_call: TRBJ2-3
cdr3_nt: TGTGCCAGCAGTTCCCTTTGGACAGGGGGAATCACAGATACGCAGTATTTT
cdr3_aa: CASSSLWTGGITDTQYF

d_call: NA
clone_size: once
v_call: TRBV2
j_call: TRBJ2-3
cdr3_nt: TGTGCCAGCACGAGGGGGGGGGCCTTCACAGATACGCAGTATTTT
cdr3_aa: CASTRGGAFTDTQYF

d_call: NA
clone_size: NA
v_call: TRBV7-2
j_call: TRBJ1-1
cdr3_nt: TGTGCCAGCAGCTTAGCGCGGTACATGAACACTGAAGCTTTCTTT
cdr3_aa: CASSLARYMNTEAFF

d_call: TRBD1
clone_size: once
v_call: TRBV5-4
j_call: TRBJ2-2
cdr3_nt: TGTGCCAGCAGCTTAGAGGGGGCCGGCACCGGGGAGCTGTTTTTT
cdr3_aa: CASSLEGAGTGELFF

d_call: NA
clone_size: NA
v_call: TRBV4-1
j_call: TRBJ1-3
cdr3_nt: TGCGCCAGCAGCCAGTGGAGTAGGAGGGCGGCAAGCTCTGGAAACACCATATATTTT
cdr3_aa: CASSQWSRRAASSGNTIYF

d_call: NA
clone_size: once
v_call: TRBV7-9
j_call: TRBJ2-1
cdr3_nt: TGTGCCAGCAGCTTAGACCACCACCACTACAATGAGCAGTTCTTC
cdr3_aa: CASSLDHHHYNEQFF

d_call: NA
clone_size: once
v_call: TRBV27
j_call: TRBJ1-6
cdr3_nt: TGTGCCAGCAGTTTGATCAGCCGCTGGTCTGTGACCTATAATTCACCCCTCCACTTT
cdr3_aa: CASSLISRWSVTYNSPLHF

d_call: NA
clone_size: once
v_call: TRBV19
j_call: TRBJ1-2
cdr3_nt: TGTGCCAGTAGTACGGGGACCCGGGGAGTGATCTATGGCTACACCTTC
cdr3_aa: CASSTGTRGVIYGYTF

d_call: TRBD1
clone_size: NA
v_call: TRBV5-6
j_call: TRBJ2-5
cdr3_nt: TGTGCCAGCAGCCTGGGACAGGGGGGAAAGACCCAGTACTTC
cdr3_aa: CASSLGQGGKTQYF

d_call: TRBD1
clone_size: few
v_call: TRBV7-9
j_call: TRBJ1-4
cdr3_nt: TGTGCCAGCAGCTTACGGACAGGATGGAGGGATGAAAAACTGTTTTTT
cdr3_aa: CASSLRTGWRDEKLFF

d_call: TRBD2
clone_size: NA
v_call: TRBV10-3
j_call: TRBJ2-3
cdr3_nt: TGTGCCATCAGCAGGGGACTAGCGGGGGGCTCAGATACGCAGTATTTT
cdr3_aa: CAISRGLAGGSDTQYF

d_call: NA
clone_size: NA
v_call: TRBV6-4
j_call: TRBJ2-1
cdr3_nt: TGTGCCAGCAGTCCAGAGGGACGGGAGCAGTTCTTC
cdr3_aa: CASSPEGREQFF

d_call: NA
clone_size: NA
v_call: TRBV28
j_call: TRBJ1-5
cdr3_nt: TGTGCCAGCAGTTTTAAATTAGACCCCCGCCCTCATCAGCCCCAGCATTTT
cdr3_aa: CASSFKLDPRPHQPQHF

d_call: NA
clone_size: NA
v_call: TRBV9
j_call: TRBJ1-2
cdr3_nt: TGTGCCAGCAGCGTCCCTAACTATGGCTACACCTTC
cdr3_aa: CASSVPNYGYTF

d_call: TRBD2
clone_size: once
v_call: TRBV5-1
j_call: TRBJ2-3
cdr3_nt: TGCGCCAGCAGCTTTACCAGCGGGGTAATAGATACGCAGTATTTT
cdr3_aa: CASSFTSGVIDTQYF

d_call: NA
clone_size: NA
v_call: TRBV5-1
j_call: TRBJ2-7
cdr3_nt: TGCGCCAGCAGCTTGGCTCCTCTGGAGGAGCAGTACTTC
cdr3_aa: CASSLAPLEEQYF

d_call: NA
clone_size: NA
v_call: TRBV2
j_call: TRBJ2-1
cdr3_nt: TGTGCCAGCGGAAGGGAAGGGACGGTATACAATGAGCAGTTCTTC
cdr3_aa: CASGREGTVYNEQFF

d_call: NA
clone_size: NA
v_call: TRBV30
j_call: TRBJ2-7
cdr3_nt: TGTGCCTGGAGGGGTGGCACCTACGAGCAGTACTTC
cdr3_aa: CAWRGGTYEQYF

d_call: TRBD2
clone_size: NA
v_call: TRBV7-9
j_call: TRBJ2-3
cdr3_nt: TGTGCCAGCAGCCAGGGAGGGTGGGCAGATACGCAGTATTTT
cdr3_aa: CASSQGGWADTQYF

d_call: NA
clone_size: NA
v_call: TRBV18
j_call: TRBJ1-3
cdr3_nt: TGTGCCAGCTCACCAACTGGGGGTGGAAACACCATATATTTT
cdr3_aa: CASSPTGGGNTIYF

d_call: TRBD2
clone_size: NA
v_call: TRBV7-8
j_call: TRBJ2-5
cdr3_nt: TGTGCCAGCAGCCTCCTAAGACTAGCGGGGGGGCGGGAGACCCAGTACTTC
cdr3_aa: CASSLLRLAGGRETQYF

d_call: NA
clone_size: NA
v_call: TRBV29-1
j_call: TRBJ1-4
cdr3_nt: TGCAGCGTTGGGGGAGCAACTAATGAAAAACTGTTTTTT
cdr3_aa: CSVGGATNEKLFF

d_call: NA
clone_size: NA
v_call: TRBV5-1
j_call: TRBJ2-7
cdr3_nt: TGCGCCAGCAGAACTAGCTTCTACGAGCAGTACTTC
cdr3_aa: CASRTSFYEQYF

d_call: NA
clone_size: few
v_call: TRBV7-8
j_call: TRBJ2-1
cdr3_nt: TGTGCCAGCAGCCAAGGGTCAAGTGATGAGCAGTTCTTC
cdr3_aa: CASSQGSSDEQFF

d_call: TRBD1
clone_size: NA
v_call: TRBV28
j_call: TRBJ2-2
cdr3_nt: TGTGCCAGCAGTTCCTACAGGGGGCCATCGGGCACCGGGGAGCTGTTTTTT
cdr3_aa: CASSSYRGPSGTGELFF

d_call: NA
clone_size: NA
v_call: TRBV30
j_call: TRBJ2-7
cdr3_nt: TGTGCCTGGTCCCCCCGACCCTACGAGCAGTACTTC
cdr3_aa: CAWSPRPYEQYF

d_call: NA
clone_size: NA
v_call: TRBV5-1
j_call: TRBJ1-2
cdr3_nt: TGCGCCAGCAGCGACTCCTCGGGACGGGCTCTCTATGGCTACACCTTC
cdr3_aa: CASSDSSGRALYGYTF

d_call: NA
clone_size: few
v_call: TRBV6-1
j_call: TRBJ2-5
cdr3_nt: TGTGCCAGCAGTGGAGGAGCGGGCGGGACCCAGTACTTC
cdr3_aa: CASSGGAGGTQYF

d_call: NA
clone_size: NA
v_call: TRBV29-1
j_call: TRBJ1-1
cdr3_nt: TGCAGCGTTGAAGGGTACCAAACAACTGAAGCTTTCTTT
cdr3_aa: CSVEGYQTTEAFF

d_call: TRBD2
clone_size: NA
v_call: TRBV7-3
j_call: TRBJ2-3
cdr3_nt: TGTGCCAGCAGCTACAGGGGACTAGCGGGGGCGGTAGATACGCAGTATTTT
cdr3_aa: CASSYRGLAGAVDTQYF

d_call: TRBD2
clone_size: NA
v_call: TRBV2
j_call: TRBJ2-1
cdr3_nt: TGTGCCAGCAGACCACTAGCGGGGGTCCTCAATGAGCAGTTCTTC
cdr3_aa: CASRPLAGVLNEQFF

d_call: NA
clone_size: NA
v_call: TRBV27
j_call: TRBJ1-3
cdr3_nt: TGTGCCAGCAGTACGTTCTCTGGAAACACCATATATTTT
cdr3_aa: CASSTFSGNTIYF